What follows are 25 T cell receptor beta chains derived from one specimen sequenced in a study of T-cell reconstitution after alpha-beta-depleted transplantation in children. Preparation of the TCRbeta library used unique molecular identifiers. TCRdb re-derived calls from the PCR reads in MiXCR, one entry per CDR3 protein. The repertoire holds roughly 200,000 distinct CDR3 sequences, with approximately 9% as singletons. The sample here was PBMCs from the stem cell graft donor, taken from the stem cell graft. The receptors stem from a human donor who donated a stem cell graft to a child with acute lymphoblastic leukemia.

This clonotype was seen at least ten times. This chain connects TRBV20-1 to TRBJ2-3, with 8 nucleotides matching TRBD2. The length of the CDR3 is 13 residues. Germline V gene data show CDR1 as DFQATT and CDR2 as SNEGSKA (reference sequence). The trim removed 3 bases at V and 4 bases at J, leaving 3 bases unmatched. CDR3 residues: CSASGGGPDTQYF. The CDR3 DNA follows: TGCAGTGCTAGCGGGGGGGGCCCAGATACGCAGTATTTT.

This clonotype was seen many times. This sequence joins TRBV6-5 and TRBJ1-2, with D uncertain. Trimming cost V 5 bases and J 12 bases, with 13 bases left between them. This CDR3 is built from 11 residues. The germline V gene encodes CDR1 MNHEY and CDR2 SVGAGI. The CDR3 here is CASSDRTENTF. The CDR3 DNA sequence: TGTGCCAGCAGTGACCGGACGGAAAACACCTTC.

This clonotype has ten or more counts. The chain links TRBV5-1 to TRBJ2-3; TRBD1 might be the D (6 bases). Deletions cut 5 bases from V and 3 bases from J, with 16 bases between. The CDR3 runs 15 residues. CDR1 and CDR2 from the germline V gene are SGHRS and YFSETQ. As DNA, the CDR3 is TGCGCCAGCAGTACACAGGGAGTAAGAACAGATACGCAGTATTTT. Amino acids: CASSTQGVRTDTQYF. The entire variable domain, with the rest obtained from reference TRBV5-1 and TRBJ2-3, is as follows: KAGVTQTPRYLIKTRGQQVTLSCSPISGHRSVSWYQQTPGQGLQFLFEYFSETQRNKGNFPGRFSGRQFSNSRSEMNVSTLELGDSALYLCASSTQGVRTDTQYFGPGTRLTVL.

This clonotype showed up many times. The V and J genes are TRBV7-9 and TRBJ1-3; tentatively, D is TRBD1 (6 bases). CDR1 and CDR2 (germline): SEHNR, FQNEAQ (reference sequence). The CDR3 has 16 residues. The ends were cut back, 5 bases at V and 0 bases at J, with 14 bases in the middle. Here the CDR3 reads CASSVNTGHSGNTIYF. CDR3 sequence (DNA): TGTGCCAGCAGCGTTAATACAGGGCACTCTGGAAACACCATATATTTT.

CDR3 coding DNA: TGTGCCAGCAGTTTAGCGCACTTGGACCAGCCCCAGCATTTT. The encoded protein is CASSLAHLDQPQHF. J is TRBJ1-5 and V is TRBV12-3 or TRBV12-4; D ambiguous. V lost 0 bases, J lost 7 bases, and 10 bases lay in between. This CDR3 has 14 residues.

This clonotype has more than one count but fewer than ten. The CDR3 coding sequence is TGTGCCAGCATCAGGGACAGGGAAGGAGATACGCAGTATTTT. Translation: CASIRDREGDTQYF. The chain links TRBV12-3 or TRBV12-4 to TRBJ2-3; TRBD1 aligns across 9 bases. The V and J ends lost 7 bases and 5 bases, in that order; junction bases with no gene match: 7. This CDR3 spans 14 amino acids.

The gene calls are TRBV13 and TRBJ1-1; no reliable D call. V was pared by 1 base and J by 9 bases, with 12 bases between. CDR3 length: 13 amino acids. The germline V gene encodes CDR1 PRHDT and CDR2 FYEKMQ (reference sequence). CDR3 region: CASSLVLAGKAFF. DNA of the CDR3: TGTGCCAGCAGCTTAGTGCTTGCGGGGAAAGCTTTCTTT.

This clonotype has a count of ten or more. The chain employs TRBV24-1 and TRBJ2-1, with unresolved D. The germline V gene encodes CDR1 KGHDR and CDR2 SFDVKD. The V gene lost 12 bases and the J gene lost 5 bases, with 22 bases spanning the gap. This CDR3 contains 15 residues. CDR3 bases: TGTGCCCCTTCCCCGGCATGGACCACCAACAATGAGCAGTTCTTC. Amino acid sequence: CAPSPAWTTNNEQFF.

The chain joins TRBV5-1 to TRBJ2-7; TRBD1 aligns across 8 bases. Germline loops: CDR1 SGHRS, CDR2 YFSETQ. The CDR3 runs 14 residues. V shed 1 base and J 1 base; nucleotides not matched to a gene: 1. The CDR3 sequence: CASSLNRGSYEQYF. CDR3 coding DNA: TGCGCCAGCAGCTTGAACAGGGGGTCCTACGAGCAGTACTTC. Looking up the rest from reference TRBV5-1 and TRBJ2-7 gives the full variable domain: KAGVTQTPRYLIKTRGQQVTLSCSPISGHRSVSWYQQTPGQGLQFLFEYFSETQRNKGNFPGRFSGRQFSNSRSEMNVSTLELGDSALYLCASSLNRGSYEQYFGPGTRLTVT.

In its sample, this clonotype was seen many times. The chain carries TRBV28 and TRBJ2-1; 7 nucleotides match TRBD2. Germline CDR1 reads MDHEN; CDR2 reads SYDVKM. V lost 3 bases and J lost 0; bases outside the gene matches: 2. The CDR3 sequence is 15 residues long. The CDR3 DNA reads as TGTGCCAGCAGTTTGGGGGGGAACTCCTACAATGAGCAGTTCTTC. Translating gives CASSLGGNSYNEQFF. Complete variable domain (other parts from reference TRBV28 and TRBJ2-1): DVKVTQSSRYLVKRTGEKVFLECVQDMDHENMFWYRQDPGLGLRLIYFSYDVKMKEKGDIPEGYSVSREKKERFSLILESASTNQTSMYLCASSLGGNSYNEQFFGPGTRLTVL.

This clonotype has at least ten counts. The chain employs TRBV12-3 or TRBV12-4 and TRBJ2-1; no definite D call. The CDR3 is made up of 14 amino acids. V was cut by 1 base and J by 5 bases, with 9 bases left in between. The CDR3 DNA reads TGTGCCAGCAGTTTAGTTGGCTTCAACAATGAGCAGTTCTTC. Amino acids: CASSLVGFNNEQFF.

The rearrangement joins TRBV5-1 to TRBJ1-2, with no clear D. Germline V gene sequence: CDR1 SGHRS, CDR2 YFSETQ. The V end lost 0 bases, the J end lost 11 bases, and 20 bases lay between the germline ends. The CDR3 sequence is 15 residues long. The CDR3: CASSLEMGSGRLYTF. CDR3 bases: TGCGCCAGCAGCTTGGAGATGGGGTCGGGAAGGCTATACACCTTC.

A few counts support this clonotype. The chain employs TRBV29-1 and TRBJ1-2; 8 nucleotides agree with TRBD1. J lost 2 bases, V lost 6 bases, and 5 bases had no gene match. The CDR3 sequence is 13 residues long. Germline loops: CDR1 SQVTM, CDR2 ANQGSEA. The CDR3 sequence is CSVPGQENYGYTF. In DNA, the CDR3 is TGCAGCGTACCGGGACAGGAGAACTATGGCTACACCTTC.

In its sample, this clonotype was seen many times. V is TRBV12-3 or TRBV12-4 and J is TRBJ2-1; D is ambiguous. Trimming pared 2 bases from V and 0 bases from J, leaving 11 bases between. The CDR3 consists of 16 residues. CDR3 residues: CASSLSWQDSYNEQFF. DNA of the CDR3: TGTGCCAGCAGTTTAAGTTGGCAGGACTCCTACAATGAGCAGTTCTTC.

The chain recombines TRBV18 with TRBJ1-5; maybe TRBD1 (5 bases). The CDR3 spans 18 residues. V lost 4 bases, J lost 6 bases, and 25 bases lay in between. Germline V gene data show CDR1 as KGHSH and CDR2 as LQKENI. The CDR3 sequence is CASSRVGGFSRGAQPQHF. The DNA for the CDR3 is TGTGCCAGCTCACGAGTGGGTGGTTTCAGTAGAGGGGCTCAGCCCCAGCATTTT.

This clonotype was recorded a few times. V and J are TRBV12-3 or TRBV12-4 and TRBJ1-2, with a tentative D call TRBD1 (6 bases). The CDR3 loop spans 12 amino acids. V dropped 5 bases and J dropped 8 bases, with 12 bases sitting between them. The CDR3 reads CASSPGADGYTF. In DNA form, the CDR3 reads TGTGCCAGCAGTCCGGGGGCAGACGGCTACACCTTC.

V usage is TRBV11-1 and J usage is TRBJ2-1, with 10 positions matching TRBD1. The CDR3 has 18 amino acids. Trimming took 2 bases from V and 0 from J; bases not matched to a gene: 7. Germline assignment: CDR1 SGHAT and CDR2 FQDESV (reference sequence). CDR3 sequence reads: CASSLTDRGPYSYNEQFF. DNA for the CDR3: TGTGCCAGCAGCTTAACCGACAGGGGGCCCTACTCCTACAATGAGCAGTTCTTC.

This clonotype has only a few counts. The chain has TRBV7-2 and TRBJ2-5; D remains ambiguous. CDR3 length: 13 residues. With 5 bases removed from V and 2 bases from J, the gap between germline ends came to 9 bases. The germline V gene encodes CDR1 SGHTA and CDR2 FQGNSA. CDR3 nucleotides: TGTGCCAGCAGCACCCTGGGGCAAGAGACCCAGTACTTC. Its protein product is CASSTLGQETQYF.

This clonotype came up a few times. The gene calls are TRBV11-2 and TRBJ1-3; D unclear. In germline, CDR1 is SGHAT, CDR2 FQNNGV. The CDR3 length is 16 residues. The V end was cut by 1 base, the J end by 0 bases, with 10 bases between. The CDR3 region is CASSLGVVSSGNTIYF. In DNA form, the CDR3 reads TGTGCCAGCAGCTTAGGGGTCGTCAGCTCTGGAAACACCATATATTTT.

The chain has TRBV30 and TRBJ1-5; a possible D gene is TRBD1 (5 bases). CDR3 length: 13 residues. Between the trimmed V and J ends, which lost 1 base and 5 bases, there was a span of 9 bases. The germline V gene encodes CDR1 GTSNPN and CDR2 SVGIG (reference sequence). The CDR3: CAWSEGDHQPQHF. CDR3 DNA: TGTGCCTGGAGTGAAGGGGATCATCAGCCCCAGCATTTT.

This clonotype has only a few counts. The chain combines TRBV18 with TRBJ2-7; perhaps D is TRBD1 or TRBD2 (5 bases each). Deletions cut 2 bases from V and 6 bases from J, with 23 bases between. The CDR3 sequence is 17 residues long. Germline V gene sequence: CDR1 KGHSH, CDR2 LQKENI. The CDR3 region has the DNA TGTGCCAGCTCACCATCGGGGACGCCGGCCCAACTCGGCGAGCAGTACTTC. It encodes CASSPSGTPAQLGEQYF.

This clonotype was recorded a few times. The chain couples TRBV20-1 to TRBJ2-7; TRBD1 might be the D (6 bases). Germline V gene sequence: CDR1 DFQATT, CDR2 SNEGSKA (reference sequence). Trimming removed 5 bases from V and 3 bases from J, with 14 bases in between. The CDR3 is made up of 13 amino acids. The CDR3 is CSAWTDLYYEQYF. CDR3 nucleotide sequence: TGCAGTGCTTGGACAGACCTGTACTACGAGCAGTACTTC.

In this sample, this clonotype turned up a few times. This sequence joins TRBV5-6 and TRBJ1-1, with D perhaps matching TRBD1 (6 bases). This CDR3 contains 17 residues. V was clipped by 3 bases and J by 0 bases, with 18 bases between them. From germline, CDR1 is SGHDT and CDR2 YYEEEE. The CDR3 bases are TGTGCCAGCAGCTGGGAAGGGGGATCCCTTATGAACACTGAAGCTTTCTTT. This encodes CASSWEGGSLMNTEAFF.

There are a few counts of this clonotype. The CDR3 DNA sequence: TGTGCCAGAGAAGGGTCGAGCACGCGAAATTCACCCCTCCACTTT. The encoded protein is CAREGSSTRNSPLHF. The chain recombines TRBV2 with TRBJ1-6; D is unresolved. CDR1 and CDR2 (germline): SNHLY, FYNNEI. This CDR3 comprises 15 residues. Deletions cut 9 bases from V and 7 bases from J, with 19 bases between.

This rearrangement joins TRBV12-3 or TRBV12-4 to TRBJ1-1; D is undetermined. This CDR3 contains 11 residues. V lost 1 base, J lost 10 bases, and 7 bases lay in between. Written as DNA, the CDR3 is TGTGCCAGCAGTTTAGGGGGTTTAGCTTTCTTT. This encodes CASSLGGLAFF.